The entry below gives a single T cell receptor (beta chain) sequence along with its context. This clone was picked up a small number of times. No cognate antigen has been identified for it. Per-base qualities were not stored, and no clone one base away is much larger. The donors were healthy, HIV-negative adults with no recently reported acute infections or vaccinations. All donors were Caucasian adults living in Nashville, Tennessee, USA. For unsorted samples, 90 million or so PBMCs were counted and genomic DNA was extracted with the QIAamp DNA Blood Mini kit. Blood was collected by leukapheresis, and PBMCs were isolated by Ficoll-Histopaque density gradient centrifugation and then cryopreserved in liquid nitrogen vapor phase. TCR CDR3 regions were amplified from genomic DNA by multiplex PCR using the deep immunoSEQ assay. Extracted genomic DNA from each cell subset was spread evenly across all wells of several immunoSEQ 96-well plates, with each plate serving as a replicate. For unsorted PBMC, around 290 ng of genomic DNA, equivalent to about 30,000 T cell genomes, went into each replicate PCR. Ten immunoSEQ deep assay plates were used to sequence the unsorted PBMC genomic DNA. Purified libraries were measured with a Qubit 3.0 fluorometer, size-checked on a Bioanalyzer 2100, and measured again with the KAPA Library Quantification kit. Every immunoSEQ 96-well plate was sequenced on a separate single-read 150-cycle Illumina NextSeq 550 flow cell. For the original study's pipeline: Because the immunoSEQ output included only junctional sequences and no quality scores, the filtering could not be the same as the filtering used for full-length reads. Sequences were annotated with PyIR, a Python wrapper for IgBLAST v1.9, using IMGT germline references to assign V/J genes and CDR3. Reads were filtered out if the reads had weak V/J assignments (E-value above 1e-6), no CDR3, stop codons, out-of-frame junctions, or ambiguous translated residues. V3J clonotypes were defined as sequences sharing an identical inferred V gene, J gene, and CDR3 amino acid sequence. To compute the percentage overlap between repertoires, the number of shared unique clonotypes was divided by the size of the smaller repertoire. Richness of each repertoire was evaluated using RTK rarefaction, the Chao1 estimator, and Recon v2.1 estimates of unobserved clonotypes. TCRdb re-hosts the immuneACCESS table, in-frame sequences only. Its copies lack some clones; in the studies checked, an unresolved V gene accounts for under half of them, and the cause for the rest is not known. The V and J calls and clone size are taken from that table; D and trimming were inferred from the DNA. The sample records some 470,000 clones, around 78% of which are singletons. The top ten constitute 10% to 15% of the sample.

The data are from a study of shared clonotypes between healthy human individuals (dated by TCRdb to 2018 to 2020). For the study in its entirety: A couple of women and a few men aged 18 to 49 years were included in the cohort. Blood TCR repertoires of roughly five healthy adults were deeply sequenced to estimate repertoire size and the extent of clonotype sharing between individuals. Different laboratories and diverse techniques were used to prepare libraries and sequence TCR repertoires, to increase sequencing depth and limit assay-specific biases. Per donor, leukapheresis produced somewhere between about 0.9 and 9 billion PBMCs. The investigation overall reported the following: Pairwise subsampling indicated that sequencing depth was expected to affect the degree of clonotype sharing among donors. Only blood was sampled, and tissue TCR repertoires likely differ from those in blood. The genetic and exposure-history diversity represented was limited by the small number of donors.

The germline V gene (reference sequence) specifies MNHEY as CDR1 and SMNVEV as CDR2. The CDR3 covers 11 residues, taking in both the cysteine and the phenylalanine. Solely the CDR3 DNA is kept, with 33 bases framed from the first base. The germline ends are 10 bases apart after V is trimmed by 9 bases and J by 6 bases. The material sequenced was PBMCs. Recombination linked TRBV27 to TRBJ2-3, with the D gene call left open. The receptor's source is a woman aged 40 to 55 in good health. Some clones in this sample may be carry-over from other donors' samples. The encoded CDR3 is CASRAWDTQYF. The DNA sequence follows: TGTGCCAGTCGTGCCTGGGATACGCAGTATTTT.